The present entry profiles one T cell receptor beta chain with its context. This specimen comes from a study of blood T cell repertoires in COVID-19. Overall study context: Before being deemed recovered, Cohort 3 donors had two negative PCRs, clearance, or symptom resolution. COVID-19 samples, acute and convalescent, were from the United States, Italy and Spain.

Cohorts were based on clinical histories the participants reported. Per the original data handling: Nucleated cell number was recorded as an estimate derived from reference gene primer amplification. Assay used: immunoSEQ multiplex PCR; TCRdb lists only in-frame clones, some missing. V, J and clone size are those of that table, while D and trimming were read from the DNA. In the table there are approximately 250,000 clones, 88% of which are singletons. The CDR3 has 12 amino acids. The germline V gene encodes CDR1 LNHDA and CDR2 SQIVND (reference sequence). V lost 5 bases and J lost 10; bases outside the gene matches: 5.

This sequence was found in an older woman in a cohort exposed to, infected with or recovered from COVID-19 (not recorded which). The chain is built from TRBV19 and TRBJ1-1; 9 bases agree with TRBD1. Sequencing input: PBMCs or T cells enriched from blood (not recorded which). CDR3 protein: CASSLRGQGAFF. The CDR3 nucleotides are TGTGCCAGTAGTTTGAGGGGACAGGGAGCTTTCTTT.